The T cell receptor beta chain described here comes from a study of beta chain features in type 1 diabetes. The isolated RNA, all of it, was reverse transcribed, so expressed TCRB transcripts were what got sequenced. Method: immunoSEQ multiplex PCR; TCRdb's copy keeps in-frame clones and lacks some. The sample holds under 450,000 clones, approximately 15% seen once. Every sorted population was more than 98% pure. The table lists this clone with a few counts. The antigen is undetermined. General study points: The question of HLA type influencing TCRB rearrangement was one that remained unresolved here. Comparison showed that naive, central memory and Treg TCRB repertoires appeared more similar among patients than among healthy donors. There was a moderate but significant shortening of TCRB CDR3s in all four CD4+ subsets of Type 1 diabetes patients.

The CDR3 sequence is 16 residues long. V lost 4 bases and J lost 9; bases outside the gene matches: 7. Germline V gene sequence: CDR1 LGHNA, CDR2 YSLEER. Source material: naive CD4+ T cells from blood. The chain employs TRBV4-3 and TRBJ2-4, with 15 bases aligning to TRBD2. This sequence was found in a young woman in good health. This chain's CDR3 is CASSRGLAGGPGIQYF. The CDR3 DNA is TGCGCCAGCAGCCGCGGACTAGCGGGAGGGCCAGGCATTCAGTACTTC.